The rows below give T cell receptor beta chains drawn from one sample of a study of blood T cell repertoires in COVID-19. Generated by immunoSEQ multiplex PCR, the TCRdb table keeps only in-frame clones and is missing some. The sample records 200,000 to 250,000 clones, around nine tenths being singletons. Sequencing used peripheral blood. All receptors derive from a woman in her 70s with active or convalescent COVID-19. Both conserved end residues are part of each CDR3. The order of the fields is J gene, clone size, D gene, V gene, CDR3 protein, CDR3 DNA. The D gene is left open where the match is weak. Rows may omit the clone size; those that give it use once, few, many or a size class.

J: TRBJ2-7
size: .
D: .
V: TRBV27
CDR3: CASRQDSRPYEQYF
DNA: TGTGCCAGTCGTCAGGACAGCCGGCCCTACGAGCAGTACTTC

J: TRBJ2-1
size: .
D: TRBD2
V: TRBV18
CDR3: CASSPPVGLAGANEQFF
DNA: TGTGCCAGCTCACCACCCGTGGGACTAGCGGGGGCTAATGAGCAGTTCTTC

J: TRBJ2-7
size: .
D: TRBD1
V: TRBV25-1
CDR3: CASSETGTVSYEQYF
DNA: TGTGCCAGCAGTGAAACCGGGACAGTCTCCTACGAGCAGTACTTC

J: TRBJ2-1
size: once
D: TRBD1
V: TRBV6-5
CDR3: CASSIQGGGSYEQFF
DNA: TGTGCCAGCAGTATACAGGGGGGAGGTTCGTATGAGCAGTTCTTC

J: TRBJ2-2
size: .
D: .
V: TRBV12-3/TRBV12-4
CDR3: CASSAGGELFF
DNA: TGTGCCAGCAGTGCGGGGGGGGAGCTGTTTTTT

J: TRBJ2-2
size: few
D: .
V: TRBV2
CDR3: CASSAGPAGELFF
DNA: TGTGCCAGCAGCGCGGGACCCGCTGGGGAGCTGTTTTTT

J: TRBJ1-2
size: .
D: .
V: TRBV4-3
CDR3: CASSQDIQGNYGYTF
DNA: TGCGCCAGCAGCCAAGACATTCAGGGGAACTATGGCTACACCTTC

J: TRBJ1-2
size: .
D: .
V: TRBV7-9
CDR3: CASSVRQDFYTF
DNA: TGTGCCAGCAGCGTCAGACAGGATTTCTACACCTTC

J: TRBJ1-1
size: once
D: .
V: TRBV7-2
CDR3: CASGPGHPNTEAFF
DNA: TGTGCCAGCGGCCCGGGACATCCGAACACTGAAGCTTTCTTT

J: TRBJ1-6
size: .
D: .
V: TRBV25-1
CDR3: CASSPTGSGSPLHF
DNA: TGTGCCAGCAGTCCAACAGGGTCGGGTTCACCCCTCCACTTT

J: TRBJ1-1
size: .
D: .
V: TRBV6-6
CDR3: CASSYSNRAATEAFF
DNA: TGTGCCAGCAGTTACTCGAACAGGGCGGCCACTGAAGCTTTCTTT

J: TRBJ1-4
size: .
D: .
V: TRBV15
CDR3: CATSRDPTGEKLFF
DNA: TGTGCCACCAGCAGAGATCCGACAGGTGAAAAACTGTTTTTT

J: TRBJ1-5
size: .
D: TRBD1
V: TRBV3-1/TRBV3-2
CDR3: CASSQDGTGGQPQHF
DNA: TGTGCCAGCAGCCAAGATGGGACAGGAGGTCAGCCCCAGCATTTT

J: TRBJ1-2
size: once
D: TRBD1
V: TRBV11-2
CDR3: CASSLEQGSYDGYTF
DNA: TGTGCCAGCAGCTTAGAACAGGGGAGTTATGATGGCTACACCTTC

J: TRBJ1-2
size: .
D: TRBD1
V: TRBV5-1
CDR3: CASSGGTGTNYGYTF
DNA: TGCGCCAGCAGCGGGGGGACAGGGACCAACTATGGCTACACCTTC

J: TRBJ2-7
size: .
D: TRBD1
V: TRBV5-4
CDR3: CASSLGGQGSYEQYF
DNA: TGTGCCAGCAGCTTAGGGGGACAGGGTTCCTACGAGCAGTACTTC

J: TRBJ1-2
size: .
D: TRBD1
V: TRBV7-8
CDR3: CASSSPDREIDGYTF
DNA: TGTGCCAGCAGCTCACCGGACAGGGAGATAGATGGCTACACCTTC

J: TRBJ2-2
size: .
D: .
V: TRBV18
CDR3: CASSLVSARVATGELFF
DNA: TGTGCCAGCTCCCTGGTCAGCGCGCGAGTAGCCACCGGGGAGCTGTTTTTT

J: TRBJ1-6
size: few
D: TRBD1
V: TRBV9
CDR3: CASSAGTGIMSPLHF
DNA: TGTGCCAGCAGCGCAGGGACAGGGATAATGTCACCCCTCCACTTT

J: TRBJ1-1
size: .
D: TRBD1
V: TRBV9
CDR3: CASSVGGQGEAFF
DNA: TGTGCCAGCAGCGTAGGTGGACAGGGTGAAGCTTTCTTT

J: TRBJ1-1
size: .
D: .
V: TRBV11-3
CDR3: CASSLGGSRNTEAFF
DNA: TGTGCCAGCAGCTTAGGAGGGTCCCGGAACACTGAAGCTTTCTTT

J: TRBJ1-2
size: many
D: .
V: TRBV5-6
CDR3: CASNSDVSLYGYTF
DNA: TGTGCCAGCAACTCCGATGTTTCTTTGTATGGCTACACCTTC

J: TRBJ1-6
size: .
D: .
V: TRBV11-2
CDR3: CASSPAGELGSPLHF
DNA: TGTGCCAGCAGCCCGGCAGGGGAGTTGGGTTCACCCCTCCACTTT

J: TRBJ1-1
size: .
D: TRBD1
V: TRBV7-9
CDR3: CASSPGQGVNTEAFF
DNA: TGTGCCAGCAGCCCAGGACAGGGCGTGAACACTGAAGCTTTCTTT

J: TRBJ1-5
size: .
D: .
V: TRBV6-1
CDR3: CASSELGGQPQHF
DNA: TGTGCCAGCAGTGAATTAGGGGGTCAGCCCCAGCATTTT

J: TRBJ1-1
size: once
D: .
V: TRBV6-5
CDR3: CASSYLGNTEAFF
DNA: TGTGCCAGCAGTTACCTAGGAAACACTGAAGCTTTCTTT

J: TRBJ1-3
size: .
D: .
V: TRBV18
CDR3: CASSPQEQGAGNTIYF
DNA: TGTGCCAGCTCACCACAGGAACAGGGTGCAGGAAACACCATATATTTT

J: TRBJ1-3
size: once
D: TRBD1
V: TRBV4-1
CDR3: CASSRPDRDGNTIYF
DNA: TGCGCCAGCAGCCGCCCGGACAGGGACGGAAACACCATATATTTT

J: TRBJ1-1
size: .
D: .
V: TRBV6-5
CDR3: CASKGQANTEAFF
DNA: TGTGCCAGCAAGGGGCAAGCTAACACTGAAGCTTTCTTT

J: TRBJ2-3
size: .
D: .
V: TRBV6-6
CDR3: CASSGATDTQYF
DNA: TGTGCCAGCAGCGGAGCCACAGATACGCAGTATTTT

J: TRBJ2-1
size: .
D: TRBD2
V: TRBV7-2
CDR3: CASSQTSGSYNEQFF
DNA: TGTGCCAGCAGCCAGACTAGCGGGAGCTACAATGAGCAGTTCTTC

J: TRBJ2-7
size: .
D: TRBD2
V: TRBV7-2
CDR3: CASSQAGVNSYEQYF
DNA: TGTGCCAGCAGCCAAGCGGGGGTCAATTCCTACGAGCAGTACTTC

J: TRBJ2-1
size: .
D: .
V: TRBV4-3
CDR3: CASSHLADEQFF
DNA: TGCGCCAGCAGCCACCTAGCAGACGAGCAGTTCTTC

J: TRBJ2-4
size: .
D: TRBD1
V: TRBV6-5
CDR3: CASSPGGETKNIQYF
DNA: TGTGCCAGCAGCCCAGGGGGCGAAACCAAAAACATTCAGTACTTC

J: TRBJ1-6
size: .
D: TRBD1
V: TRBV6-1
CDR3: CASSYGQANSPLHF
DNA: TGTGCCAGCAGCTATGGACAGGCCAATTCACCCCTCCACTTT